The present entry profiles one TCR beta chain with its context. The sample originates from a study of shared clonotypes between healthy human individuals. Repertoires were generated with immunoSEQ multiplex PCR, while TCRdb's copy carries only in-frame clones and drops some. In the table there are around 2.1 million clones, almost 96% of which are singletons. The germline V gene encodes CDR1 MNHEY and CDR2 SVGAGI. Trimming took 0 bases from V and 7 from J; bases not matched to a gene: 2. This CDR3 comprises 13 residues. This TCR was recovered from a man younger than 30 in good health. V gene TRBV6-5 combines with J gene TRBJ1-2, with 7 bases lining up with TRBD1. What was sequenced was naive CD4+ T cells sorted from blood. Noted subset: CD45RA+ positively selected. In nucleotides, the CDR3 is TGTGCCAGCAGTTACTCCAGGGGGGGTGGCTACACCTTC. Encoded protein: CASSYSRGGGYTF.